Listed below are T cell receptor beta chains from one sample, sequenced in a study of T cell responses to AZD1222 COVID-19 vaccine. Sequencing was performed with immunoSEQ multiplex PCR; in TCRdb, only in-frame clones are kept and a portion is missing. Among more than 150,000 clones listed, approximately 92% were seen once. Sequenced here: peripheral blood, sampled on day 0 of AZD1222 vaccination. The source is an adult in good health. Each CDR3 is given with its conserved first and last residue.

TRBV9 CASSEGQGANQPQHF
TRBV12-3/TRBV12-4 CASSSREQFF
TRBV12-3/TRBV12-4 CASSRRTRSYTF
TRBV6-1 CASSENQRTEAFF
TRBV11-2 CASSTTGTGVTEAFF
TRBV5-4 CASWAENEKLFF
TRBV4-2 CASSARQENTEAFF
TRBV7-8 CASSATRTGDSPLHF
TRBV6-5 CASKGQLLRTDYTF
TRBV18 CASSPLVARGSNQPQHF
TRBV3-1/TRBV3-2 CASSQVLGVTSPLHF
TRBV19 CASSSWSSYNEQFF
TRBV10-3 CAALRDSPRDTIYF
TRBV6-5 CASRDQGELNYGYTF
TRBV19 CASSMGQGVAEPQHF
TRBV5-1 CASSLAGSTEAFF
TRBV6-1 CASSEWLTYEQYF
TRBV5-1 CASSLDADRGFYGYTF
TRBV7-6 CASSPATGRQGPNF
TRBV2 CATSPGGNEQFF
TRBV5-1 CASSAPGTGYENTIYF
TRBV6-5 CASSVRDIPGNTIYF
TRBV2 CASRTSYEQYF
TRBV5-1 CASSLTGRAGANVLTF
TRBV3-1/TRBV3-2 CASSLTGGVTEAFF
TRBV5-6 CASSRRALYGYTF
TRBV5-1 CASSFSVGGEQFF
TRBV5-4 CASSLGRGEYNEQFF
TRBV2 CASKVTSGYTGELFF
TRBV7-8 CASSLSRGANVLTF
TRBV6-5 CASSYLGWHTIYF
TRBV29-1 CSVLAGGSWETQYF
TRBV9 CASGGGRDEQFF
TRBV7-2 CASSPGLASYNEQFF